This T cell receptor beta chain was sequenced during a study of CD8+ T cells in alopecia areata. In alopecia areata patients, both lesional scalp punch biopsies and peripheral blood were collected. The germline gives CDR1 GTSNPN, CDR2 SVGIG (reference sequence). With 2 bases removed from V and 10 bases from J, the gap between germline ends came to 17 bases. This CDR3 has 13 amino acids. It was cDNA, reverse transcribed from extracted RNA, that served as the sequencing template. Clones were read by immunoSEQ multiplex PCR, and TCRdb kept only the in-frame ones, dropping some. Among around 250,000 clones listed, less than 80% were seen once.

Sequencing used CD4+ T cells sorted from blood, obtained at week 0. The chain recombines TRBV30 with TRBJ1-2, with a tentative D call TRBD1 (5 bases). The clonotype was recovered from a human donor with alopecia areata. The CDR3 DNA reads TGTGCCTGGAGTTTTCCCGGGACGCCAGACTACACCTTC. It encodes CAWSFPGTPDYTF.